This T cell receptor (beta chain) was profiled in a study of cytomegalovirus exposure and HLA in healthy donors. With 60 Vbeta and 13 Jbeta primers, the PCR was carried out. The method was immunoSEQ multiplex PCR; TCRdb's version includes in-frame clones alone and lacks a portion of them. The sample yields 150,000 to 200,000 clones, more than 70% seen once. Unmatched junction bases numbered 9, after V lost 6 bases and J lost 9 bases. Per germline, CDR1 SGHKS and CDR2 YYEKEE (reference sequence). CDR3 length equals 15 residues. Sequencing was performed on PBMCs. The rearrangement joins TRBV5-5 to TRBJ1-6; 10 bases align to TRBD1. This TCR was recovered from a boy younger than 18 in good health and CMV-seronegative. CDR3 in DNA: TGTGCCAGCAACTCCCCGGGACAGGGGTTTTCACCCCTCCACTTT. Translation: CASNSPGQGFSPLHF.